The 18 T cell receptor beta chains below were found in one sample sequenced in a study of blood T cell repertoires in COVID-19. The protocol was immunoSEQ multiplex PCR, while the TCRdb copy is restricted to in-frame clones and leaves out a portion. The table has about 270,000 clones, 91% seen once. The specimen was PBMCs or T cells enriched from blood (not recorded which). All receptors derive from a man aged 35-49 years who had been exposed to COVID-19.

The V gene is TRBV5-6, the J gene TRBJ2-7; the D gene is possibly TRBD2 (6 bases). The V end was cut by 2 bases, the J end by 2 bases, with 8 bases between. The germline V gene encodes CDR1 SGHDT and CDR2 YYEEEE. This CDR3 contains 13 residues. In DNA, the CDR3 is TGTGCCAGCAGCTTCGGGAGTCCCTACGAGCAGTACTTC. Translated: CASSFGSPYEQYF.

The rearrangement uses TRBV6-5 and TRBJ1-2, with D perhaps matching TRBD1 (6 bases). The CDR3 totals 14 residues. Trimming cost V 6 bases and J 8 bases, with 19 bases left between them. Germline V gives CDR1 MNHEY, CDR2 SVGAGI. CDR3 DNA sequence: TGTGCCAGCAGCCCCGGCGGACAGAGTCGCGGCTACACCTTC. Protein product: CASSPGGQSRGYTF.

The chain has TRBV30 and TRBJ2-1; 7 bases agree with TRBD1. V shed 2 bases, J shed 2 bases, and the junction held 6 bases outside the gene matches. This CDR3 contains 15 residues. The germline CDR1 and CDR2 sequences are GTSNPN and SVGIG (reference sequence). CDR3 in DNA: TGTGCCTGGAGTTCCTCCGGGACAGCCTACAATGAGCAGTTCTTC. It yields the protein CAWSSSGTAYNEQFF.

The chain links TRBV7-9 to TRBJ1-2, with D possibly being TRBD1 (5 bases). Per the germline V gene, CDR1 is SEHNR and CDR2 is FQNEAQ (reference sequence). V gave up 4 bases and J gave up 3 bases, with 15 bases separating them. The CDR3 sequence is 15 residues long. CDR3 DNA sequence: TGTGCCAGCAGCTCCGACAGTACGCCATACTATGGCTACACCTTC. Translation: CASSSDSTPYYGYTF.

The chain couples TRBV9 to TRBJ1-2; tentative D call: TRBD1 (5 bases). The germline V and J ends were trimmed by 0 bases and 4 bases, with 16 bases remaining between them. The CDR3 contains 16 residues. Germline CDR1 is SGDLS and CDR2 is YYNGEE. CDR3 DNA sequence: TGTGCCAGCAGCGTAGGGGGAGGGACGGTAGGCTATGGCTACACCTTC. Encoded protein: CASSVGGGTVGYGYTF.

This clone showed up just a few times. J is TRBJ2-7 and V is TRBV18, with D hard to call. V lost 6 bases, J lost 2 bases, and 8 bases lay in between. The CDR3 spans 12 residues. Germline V lookup: CDR1 KGHSH, CDR2 LQKENI. Here the CDR3 DNA reads TGTGCCAGCTCCCGGTCCACCTACGAGCAGTACTTC. This sequence encodes CASSRSTYEQYF.

The rearrangement uses TRBV14 and TRBJ1-1; 12 bases map to TRBD1. After removal of 4 bases from V and 4 bases from J, the junction contained 1 base not matched to a gene. CDR1 is SGHDN and CDR2 is FVKESK in the germline V gene. This CDR3 contains 14 residues. The CDR3 DNA reads as TGTGCCAGCAGCCGGGACAGGGGGCTCACTGAAGCTTTCTTT. Translation gives CASSRDRGLTEAFF.

The rearrangement uses TRBV9 and TRBJ2-2, with 8 bases lining up with TRBD1. The CDR3 contains 15 residues. The germline V gene encodes CDR1 SGDLS and CDR2 YYNGEE. V shed 2 bases and J 6 bases; nucleotides not matched to a gene: 6. In DNA, the CDR3 is TGTGCCAGCAGCGTTACCGGGACAGGAGCCGGGGAGCTGTTTTTT. Its protein product is CASSVTGTGAGELFF.

The chain employs TRBV28 and TRBJ2-3; 15 bases fit TRBD2. In germline, CDR1 is MDHEN, CDR2 SYDVKM. The CDR3 loop spans 15 amino acids. The junction had 2 bases not matched to a gene; V was cut back by 8 bases and J by 2 bases. CDR3 loop: CASGTSGRPTDTQYF. As DNA, the CDR3 is TGTGCCAGCGGGACTAGCGGGAGGCCCACAGATACGCAGTATTTT. The variable domain in full, completed from reference TRBV28 and TRBJ2-3, reads DVKVTQSSRYLVKRTGEKVFLECVQDMDHENMFWYRQDPGLGLRLIYFSYDVKMKEKGDIPEGYSVSREKKERFSLILESASTNQTSMYLCASGTSGRPTDTQYFGPGTRLTVL.

The chain employs TRBV4-3 and TRBJ2-3, with D possibly being TRBD2 (6 bases). V dropped 5 bases and J dropped 1 base, with 13 bases sitting between them. The CDR3 consists of 15 residues. CDR1 and CDR2 from the germline V gene are LGHNA and YSLEER. CDR3 residues: CASSIRDFRTDTQYF. In nucleotides, the CDR3 is TGCGCCAGCAGCATCCGGGACTTCCGCACAGATACGCAGTATTTT.

This rearrangement joins TRBV28 to TRBJ1-5; D remains unclear. Germline assignment: CDR1 MDHEN and CDR2 SYDVKM. Trimming shortened V by 4 bases and J by 8 bases, and 24 bases separated the two germline ends. There are 17 residues in the CDR3. The CDR3 sequence: CASSSNILGILEEPQHF. The CDR3, as DNA: TGTGCCAGCAGTTCCAATATACTTGGCATCCTTGAGGAGCCCCAGCATTTT.

V gene TRBV7-9 combines with J gene TRBJ2-7; D is possibly TRBD1 (5 bases). V dropped 1 base and J dropped 3 bases, with 7 bases sitting between them. The V gene's germline CDR1 is SEHNR and CDR2 FQNEAQ (reference sequence). There are 13 residues in the CDR3. DNA of the CDR3: TGTGCCAGCAGCTTAGAGGACAACTACGAGCAGTACTTC. Its translation: CASSLEDNYEQYF.

This chain connects TRBV6-5 to TRBJ1-1; 7 bases match TRBD1. Germline V gene sequence: CDR1 MNHEY, CDR2 SVGAGI. The CDR3 totals 15 residues. Trimming removed 1 base from V and 1 base from J; junction bases left unmatched: 3. CDR3 sequence (DNA): TGTGCCAGCAGTTACTTTCGACAGGGGAACACTGAAGCTTTCTTT. Translation: CASSYFRQGNTEAFF.

The sample holds a few counts of this clone. This sequence joins TRBV28 and TRBJ2-3; the match to TRBD2 covers 7 bases. Trimming at V came to 2 bases and at J to 6 bases, leaving 5 bases not matched to a gene. Germline CDR1 MDHEN, CDR2 SYDVKM. The length of the CDR3 is 14 residues. The chain's CDR3 is CASSLRVGGDTQYF. CDR3 DNA: TGTGCCAGCAGTTTAAGGGTGGGAGGGGATACGCAGTATTTT.

To note about this clone: A junction end diverges from the germline sequence, so it may reflect a read error. V and J are TRBV28 and TRBJ2-7; no definite D call. This CDR3 comprises 12 residues. CDR1 is MDHEN and CDR2 is SYDVKM in the germline V gene. The CDR3 DNA sequence: TGTGCCAGCACTCTCTCGTCCTTCGAGCAGTACTTC. It yields the protein CASTLSSFEQYF.

With respect to this clone: A junction boundary mismatches the germline segment, possibly from a read error. The genes are TRBV6-5 and TRBJ1-1; tentative D call: TRBD1 (6 bases). The CDR3 totals 13 residues. Looked up from germline, CDR1 is MNHEY and CDR2 is SVGAGI. DNA of the CDR3: TGCGTTACTGCCGGGACACCGAACACTGAAGCTTTCTTT. Its protein product is CVTAGTPNTEAFF.

The rearrangement uses TRBV11-2 and TRBJ2-2; TRBD2 agrees at 12 bases. The CDR3 totals 16 residues. Trimming took 5 bases from V and 4 from J; bases not matched to a gene: 5. From germline, CDR1 is SGHAT and CDR2 FQNNGV. CDR3 in amino acids: CASSTGLAGFTGELFF. As DNA, the CDR3 is TGTGCCAGCAGCACCGGACTAGCGGGATTCACCGGGGAGCTGTTTTTT.

V and J are TRBV7-9 and TRBJ1-5; 11 bases line up with TRBD1. The CDR3 contains 14 residues. Germline V gene data show CDR1 as SEHNR and CDR2 as FQNEAQ (reference sequence). The junction had 5 bases not matched to a gene; V was cut back by 4 bases and J by 9 bases. CDR3 in DNA: TGTGCCAGCAGCTCCGGGACAGGGGGTGTGCCCCAGCATTTT. Its translation is CASSSGTGGVPQHF.